This T cell receptor (beta chain) is drawn from a study of cytomegalovirus exposure and HLA in healthy donors. Germline V lookup: CDR1 SGHRS, CDR2 YFSETQ. The CDR3 sequence is 14 residues long. Trimming cost V 0 bases and J 3 bases; bases outside gene matches: 3. With 60 Vbeta and 13 Jbeta primers, the PCR was carried out. Some clones are missing from TCRdb's copy, which holds only in-frame ones; the method was immunoSEQ multiplex PCR. This table has roughly 150,000 clones, 76% appearing once. Points from the study as a whole: The likely explanation for a cluster of highly shared sequence variants was sequencing artifact. An apparent linkage of common viral pathogens to several of the most significant clusters emerged in a later analysis. The listing of 150 or so TCR beta chains classed them as cytomegalovirus-associated. It was only CMV serostatus that was available as immune exposure information.

Of note for this clone: Its matching antigen is unknown.

The J gene is TRBJ2-7, the V gene TRBV5-1, with 7 bases fitting TRBD1. Sequencing was done on a sample of PBMCs. This TCR was sampled from a woman between 40 and 55 years old in good health and CMV-seronegative. In nucleotides, the CDR3 is TGCGCCAGCAGCTTGGAGGGGGCCCTCTACGAGCAGTACTTC. Translated, it gives CASSLEGALYEQYF.